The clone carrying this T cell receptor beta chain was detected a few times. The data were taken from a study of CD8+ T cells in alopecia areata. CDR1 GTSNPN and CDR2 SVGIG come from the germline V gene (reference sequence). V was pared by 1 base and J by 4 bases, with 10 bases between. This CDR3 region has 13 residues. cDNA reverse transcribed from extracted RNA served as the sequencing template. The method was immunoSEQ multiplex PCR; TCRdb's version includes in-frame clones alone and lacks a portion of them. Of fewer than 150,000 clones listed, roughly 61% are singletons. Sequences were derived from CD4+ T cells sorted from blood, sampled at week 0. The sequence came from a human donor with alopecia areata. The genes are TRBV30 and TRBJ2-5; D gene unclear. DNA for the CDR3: TGTGCCTGGAGTGACTACTCCCGAGAGACCCAGTACTTC. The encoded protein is CAWSDYSRETQYF.